This record looks at one T cell receptor beta chain sequence and its context. The antigen remains undetermined. Here immunoSEQ multiplex PCR was the method, and the copy in TCRdb shows in-frame clones only, minus some. The sample shows some 1 million clones, under 80% of them seen only once. These data come from a study of shared clonotypes between healthy human individuals. The CDR3 has 13 amino acids. Germline CDR1 reads SGHRS; CDR2 reads YFSETQ. The ends lost 6 bases at V and 5 bases at J; junction bases unmatched: 6. Study observations and caveats: When compared with the clonotypes that were shared by all four sorted-subset donors, the non-shared clonotypes turned out to have lower generation probabilities.

This receptor was obtained from a man aged 18 to 29 in good health. V usage is TRBV5-1 and J usage is TRBJ2-5, with 8 positions matching TRBD2. Sequencing used memory CD4+ T cells sorted from blood. Sample subset: CD45RA-negative fraction. CDR3 residues: CASTHREGETQYF. In DNA, the CDR3 is TGCGCCAGCACCCATCGGGAGGGGGAGACCCAGTACTTC.